This is a list of T cell receptor beta chains from one sample in a study of T-cell memory formation after mild COVID-19. TCRdb fed the 5' RACE reads into MiXCR, producing one record per CDR3 protein. The sample lists around 320,000 distinct CDR3 sequences; approximately 20% were seen once. The sample was PBMCs or a T cell subset sorted from them (not recorded which). Receptors originate from a man between 18 and 35 years old who had mild COVID-19 (a few samples of this study predate the infection). Cell type and time point are not known. Both conserved end residues are trimmed from each CDR3. Each record gives: CDR3 protein, J gene, V gene.

CDR3: ASSYKDSTYEQY
J: TRBJ2-7
V: TRBV6-5

CDR3: ASSLIAGDSYEQY
J: TRBJ2-7
V: TRBV7-6

CDR3: ATTRGLAGINEQF
J: TRBJ2-1
V: TRBV19

CDR3: ASSYRARGDTEAF
J: TRBJ1-1
V: TRBV7-9

CDR3: ASSQVSRRSGGTQY
J: TRBJ2-5
V: TRBV18

CDR3: ASSLRGPTEAF
J: TRBJ1-1
V: TRBV7-3

CDR3: AISESGQGDNEQF
J: TRBJ2-1
V: TRBV10-3

CDR3: AIRDGYNEQF
J: TRBJ2-1
V: TRBV11-2

CDR3: ASSGTGGGGELF
J: TRBJ2-2
V: TRBV6-5

CDR3: ASRGTKNNEQF
J: TRBJ2-1
V: TRBV7-6

CDR3: ASTVAGRGSTGELF
J: TRBJ2-2
V: TRBV7-9

CDR3: ASSLGGANEQF
J: TRBJ2-1
V: TRBV7-2

CDR3: ASSPSTGKNIQY
J: TRBJ2-4
V: TRBV28

CDR3: ASMGTGESYEQY
J: TRBJ2-7
V: TRBV12-3/TRBV12-4

CDR3: ASSQRRGTYNEQF
J: TRBJ2-1
V: TRBV3-1

CDR3: ATSEAGTGELF
J: TRBJ2-2
V: TRBV24-1

CDR3: ASSSIQIQETQY
J: TRBJ2-5
V: TRBV6-5

CDR3: ASSQDASGTYEQY
J: TRBJ2-7
V: TRBV4-1

CDR3: ASSFISGGESVPQY
J: TRBJ2-3
V: TRBV7-2

CDR3: AIRDGAGDTDTQY
J: TRBJ2-3
V: TRBV10-3

CDR3: ATLKSGAGELF
J: TRBJ2-2
V: TRBV10-3

CDR3: ASSYYITGELF
J: TRBJ2-2
V: TRBV7-9

CDR3: ASSYLEAYEQY
J: TRBJ2-7
V: TRBV6-2/TRBV6-3

CDR3: ASSAGVAGEQF
J: TRBJ2-1
V: TRBV7-9

CDR3: ASSRGVSGNTIY
J: TRBJ1-3
V: TRBV7-9

CDR3: ASSYTGGPNEQF
J: TRBJ2-1
V: TRBV6-6

CDR3: SVPRRTENTEAF
J: TRBJ1-1
V: TRBV29-1

CDR3: SAPGRDLYNEQF
J: TRBJ2-1
V: TRBV20-1

CDR3: ASSVEGRRDSPLH
J: TRBJ1-6
V: TRBV9

CDR3: ASSYSSEQY
J: TRBJ2-7
V: TRBV6-2/TRBV6-3

CDR3: ASSYWGQSQETQY
J: TRBJ2-5
V: TRBV6-6

CDR3: ASSLRAYLAQY
J: TRBJ2-5
V: TRBV28

CDR3: ASSFRGSSNTGELF
J: TRBJ2-2
V: TRBV7-9

CDR3: AWSGILAGVQF
J: TRBJ2-1
V: TRBV30

CDR3: ASSQPGLESDTQY
J: TRBJ2-3
V: TRBV5-1

CDR3: ASTTATGRLGGYT
J: TRBJ1-2
V: TRBV12-3/TRBV12-4

CDR3: ASKPDYNSPLH
J: TRBJ1-6
V: TRBV2

CDR3: ASSGQGAGEQY
J: TRBJ2-7
V: TRBV7-2

CDR3: ASTRQGNQPQH
J: TRBJ1-5
V: TRBV28

CDR3: ASIPITLSRTEAF
J: TRBJ1-1
V: TRBV28

CDR3: ATSRRRTGTYGYT
J: TRBJ1-2
V: TRBV15

CDR3: ASSLEQGNEQF
J: TRBJ2-1
V: TRBV2

CDR3: ASSLAVVSSYNEQF
J: TRBJ2-1
V: TRBV7-2

CDR3: ASSLAVGGSGANVLT
J: TRBJ2-6
V: TRBV5-1

CDR3: ASSLTRGGPSSYNEQF
J: TRBJ2-1
V: TRBV7-3

CDR3: ASSEPWTGPYNEQF
J: TRBJ2-1
V: TRBV6-1

CDR3: ASSSGQATLYGYT
J: TRBJ1-2
V: TRBV12-3/TRBV12-4

CDR3: ASSLAGGAYEQY
J: TRBJ2-7
V: TRBV7-2

CDR3: ASSVRTGSGGELF
J: TRBJ2-2
V: TRBV9

CDR3: ASSLRVLDTQY
J: TRBJ2-3
V: TRBV7-9

CDR3: ASRQGVGADTQY
J: TRBJ2-3
V: TRBV6-1

CDR3: ASSHLGQLRPEAF
J: TRBJ1-1
V: TRBV4-3

CDR3: ASSLPSEKLF
J: TRBJ1-4
V: TRBV5-1